This entry lists 18 T cell receptor beta chains sequenced from one sample in a study of beta chain features in type 1 diabetes. Broader study findings: Moderately but significantly shorter TCRB CDR3s were found in Type 1 diabetes patients in all four CD4+ subsets.

Expressed TCRB transcripts got sequenced, as all isolated RNA was reverse transcribed. The protocol was immunoSEQ multiplex PCR, while the TCRdb copy is restricted to in-frame clones and leaves out a portion. Of about 340,000 clones in the sample, about 14% were seen once. Their antigens remain unidentified. What was sequenced was naive CD4+ T cells from blood. All receptors come from a woman aged 18-29 years with type 1 diabetes.

The rearrangement links TRBV19 to TRBJ2-3, with TRBD2 as a possible D gene (6 bases). V lost 4 bases to trimming and J lost 0 bases, with 20 bases between them. The CDR3 loop spans 18 amino acids. Germline V lookup: CDR1 LNHDA, CDR2 SQIVND (reference sequence). The CDR3 sequence is CASSSPLWGRSSTDTQYF. The CDR3, as DNA: TGTGCCAGTAGTAGTCCCTTATGGGGGAGGTCCAGCACAGATACGCAGTATTTT.

The CDR3 reads CAWSPPGTRPWEQYF. CDR3 DNA: TGTGCCTGGAGTCCCCCCGGGACTAGGCCCTGGGAGCAGTACTTC. The chain employs TRBV30 and TRBJ2-7; 8 bases match TRBD2. The CDR3 has 15 amino acids. Per the germline V gene, CDR1 is GTSNPN and CDR2 is SVGIG (reference sequence). With 2 bases clipped from V and 7 bases from J, the junction kept 13 bases outside the gene matches. The full variable domain, rest sourced from reference TRBV30 and TRBJ2-7, is SQTIHQWPATLVQPVGSPLSLECTVEGTSNPNLYWYRQAAGRGLQLLFYSVGIGQISSEVPQNLSASRPQDRQFILSSKKLLLSDSGFYLCAWSPPGTRPWEQYFGPGTRLTVT.

This sequence joins TRBV30 and TRBJ1-5; D is undetermined. This CDR3 region has 13 residues. Germline-derived CDR1 and CDR2 are GTSNPN and SVGIG (reference sequence). V gave up 2 bases and J gave up 7 bases, with 12 bases separating them. CDR3 region: CAWSTQPWQPQHF. The CDR3 DNA is TGTGCCTGGAGTACACAGCCATGGCAGCCCCAGCATTTT.

This chain's CDR3 is CATSRDPGANEKLFF. CDR3 bases: TGTGCCACCAGCAGAGATCCAGGGGCTAATGAAAAACTGTTTTTT. The V and J genes are TRBV15 and TRBJ1-4; possible D gene TRBD1, 6 bases. Germline CDR1 reads LNHNV; CDR2 reads YYDKDF (reference sequence). Trimming stripped 0 bases from V and 3 bases from J, with 8 bases between. The CDR3 loop spans 15 amino acids. Supplemented by reference TRBV15 and TRBJ1-4, the full variable domain reads DAMVIQNPRYQVTQFGKPVTLSCSQTLNHNVMYWYQQKSSQAPKLLFHYYDKDFNNEADTPDNFQSRRPNTSFCFLDIRSPGLGDTAMYLCATSRDPGANEKLFFGSGTQLSVL.

This clone has only a few counts. This chain joins TRBV7-9 and TRBJ2-7; 7 positions match TRBD2. V was pared by 5 bases and J by 4 bases, with 11 bases of the junction left unmatched. Germline CDR1 is SEHNR and CDR2 is FQNEAQ (reference sequence). This CDR3 region has 15 residues. In nucleotides, the CDR3 is TGTGCCAGCAGCCTTGTAGGGGAGGGCCTGTACGAGCAGTACGTC. Translation: CASSLVGEGLYEQYV.

This clone was detected a few times. The gene calls are TRBV7-9 and TRBJ2-1, with 7 nucleotides matching TRBD2. This CDR3 is built from 13 residues. Germline values: CDR1 SEHNR, CDR2 FQNEAQ (reference sequence). V gave up 0 bases and J gave up 12 bases; unmatched junction bases: 5. The CDR3 region is CASSLARTSRQFF. In DNA form, the CDR3 reads TGTGCCAGCAGCTTAGCCCGGACTAGTCGGCAGTTCTTC. Variable domain in full (rest from reference TRBV7-9 and TRBJ2-1): DTGVSQNPRHKITKRGQNVTFRCDPISEHNRLYWYRQTLGQGPEFLTYFQNEAQLEKSRLLSDRFSAERPKGSFSTLEIQRTEQGDSAMYLCASSLARTSRQFFGPGTRLTVL.

The chain recombines TRBV30 with TRBJ2-5; TRBD2 agrees at 9 bases. The CDR3 is made up of 14 amino acids. Trimming took 2 bases from V and 5 from J; bases not matched to a gene: 6. CDR1 is GTSNPN and CDR2 is SVGIG in the germline V gene (reference sequence). The CDR3 loop is CAWSSGGSGETQYF. The DNA for the CDR3 is TGTGCCTGGAGTAGCGGGGGGTCCGGGGAGACCCAGTACTTC.

V gene TRBV7-9 combines with J gene TRBJ2-5; 10 bases agree with TRBD1. The CDR3 runs to 15 residues. CDR1 and CDR2 from the germline V gene are SEHNR and FQNEAQ (reference sequence). The junction had 4 bases not matched to a gene; V was cut back by 3 bases and J by 3 bases. CDR3 DNA: TGTGCCAGCAGCTTCTCAGGGACAGGGGAAGAGACCCAGTACTTC. Its protein product is CASSFSGTGEETQYF.

This clone was detected a few times. The rearrangement links TRBV6-6 to TRBJ2-7; perhaps TRBD1 as D (6 bases). Between the trimmed V and J ends, which lost 6 bases and 4 bases, there was a span of 13 bases. The CDR3 spans 13 residues. Germline CDR1 MNHNY, CDR2 SVGAGI (reference sequence). This CDR3 is CASRETQGYEQYV. CDR3 bases: TGTGCCAGCAGGGAAACACAGGGTTACGAGCAGTACGTC.

This clone was seen more than once but under ten times. The V and J genes are TRBV6-5 and TRBJ2-3; 8 nucleotides match TRBD2. The ends lost 2 bases at V and 2 bases at J; junction bases unmatched: 6. The CDR3 is 16 residues long. The germline CDR1 and CDR2 sequences are MNHEY and SVGAGI. The CDR3 coding sequence is TGTGCCAGCAGTTACGGTAGCGGGGCAGTCACAGATACGCAGTATTTT. Translated: CASSYGSGAVTDTQYF.

The chain employs TRBV7-2 and TRBJ2-7, with D unresolved. There are 14 residues in the CDR3. Trimming removed 5 bases at V and 3 bases at J, with 14 bases between. Germline-derived CDR1 and CDR2 are SGHTA and FQGNSA. CDR3 in DNA: TGTGCCAGCAGCCCACAGCCAGGTTACTACGAGCAGTACTTC. Amino acid sequence: CASSPQPGYYEQYF.

This clone has just a few counts. The V call is TRBV14, the J call TRBJ1-2; D ambiguous. The CDR3 has 12 amino acids. Looked up from germline, CDR1 is SGHDN and CDR2 is FVKESK. V was pared by 4 bases and J by 3 bases, with 6 bases between. The CDR3 sequence: CASSPGDYGYTF. The CDR3 nucleotides are TGTGCCAGCAGCCCCGGTGACTATGGCTACACCTTC.

Concerning this clone: This sample includes further DNA sequences coding for the same CDR3. The rearrangement links TRBV28 to TRBJ1-2; 7 nucleotides line up with TRBD1. Per the germline V gene, CDR1 is MDHEN and CDR2 is SYDVKM. The CDR3 length is 13 residues. Unmatched junction bases numbered 4, after V lost 5 bases and J lost 4 bases. This chain's CDR3 is CASSLGTAYGYTF. The CDR3 DNA reads as TGTGCCAGCAGTCTAGGGACAGCCTATGGCTACACCTTC.

This clone has more than one count but fewer than ten. The chain combines TRBV7-2 with TRBJ2-7; D possibly corresponds to TRBD2 (5 bases). In germline, CDR1 is SGHTA, CDR2 FQGNSA. The CDR3 extends over 11 amino acids. The ends were cut back, 8 bases at V and 5 bases at J, with 10 bases in the middle. The DNA for the CDR3 is TGTGCCAGCTCGTCGGGGAACGAGCAGTACGTC. Translating it yields CASSSGNEQYV.

The chain links TRBV30 to TRBJ2-1, with D tentatively TRBD2 (6 bases). The CDR3 is 15 amino acids. Germline V gene data show CDR1 as GTSNPN and CDR2 as SVGIG (reference sequence). The V end was cut by 7 bases, the J end by 4 bases, with 20 bases between. CDR3 in DNA: TGTGCCTCAAAACTAGCAGGAGGGTTTTACAATGAGCAGTTCTTC. Protein product: CASKLAGGFYNEQFF.

This chain uses TRBV5-1 with TRBJ1-5, with 7 bases identical to TRBD1. Germline CDR1 SGHRS, CDR2 YFSETQ. There are 15 residues in the CDR3. The V and J ends lost 0 bases and 4 bases, in that order; junction bases with no gene match: 4. CDR3 nucleotide sequence: TGCGCCAGCAGCTTGGACAGGGGTGAAAATCAGCCCCAGCATTTT. Amino acid sequence: CASSLDRGENQPQHF. The whole variable domain, remainder taken from reference TRBV5-1 and TRBJ1-5, is KAGVTQTPRYLIKTRGQQVTLSCSPISGHRSVSWYQQTPGQGLQFLFEYFSETQRNKGNFPGRFSGRQFSNSRSEMNVSTLELGDSALYLCASSLDRGENQPQHFGDGTRLSIL.

J is TRBJ2-5 and V is TRBV7-9, with a tentative D call TRBD1 (6 bases). The CDR3 is 14 residues long. The V end lost 4 bases, the J end lost 4 bases, and 13 bases lay between the germline ends. Germline lookup yields CDR1 SEHNR and CDR2 FQNEAQ (reference sequence). CDR3 loop: CASSWAQGAETQYF. The CDR3 bases are TGTGCCAGCAGCTGGGCACAGGGCGCAGAGACCCAGTACTTC.

This clone appeared a few times. The chain combines TRBV28 with TRBJ2-7; 15 bases line up with TRBD2. V was clipped by 6 bases and J by 6 bases; unmatched bases: 12. The CDR3 spans 17 residues. Germline CDR1 reads MDHEN; CDR2 reads SYDVKM. CDR3 in amino acids: CASRTSGLAGGGREQYF. The CDR3 nucleotides read TGTGCCAGCAGGACCTCGGGACTAGCGGGAGGAGGACGCGAGCAGTACTTC.